The 11 T cell receptor beta chains in this list originate from one sample, sequenced in a study of identical twins. Each CDR3 protein is one row after TCRdb ran MiXCR on the 5' RACE reads. The sample records some 1,600,000 distinct CDR3 sequences, around 33% being singletons. The sample comprised cord blood. Receptors were obtained from a newborn girl in good health.

The chain couples TRBV20-1 to TRBJ2-3, with TRBD2 matching 13 bases. This CDR3 is 17 amino acids long. Germline lookup yields CDR1 DFQATT and CDR2 SNEGSKA (reference sequence). J lost 2 bases, V lost 3 bases, and 8 bases had no gene match. CDR3 amino acids: CSASVGTSGILTDTQYF. The CDR3 DNA reads TGCAGTGCTAGTGTGGGGACTAGCGGGATACTCACAGATACGCAGTATTTT.

This chain joins TRBV20-1 and TRBJ1-5, with a tentative D call TRBD1 (6 bases). This CDR3 region has 16 residues. The V end was cut by 3 bases, the J end by 4 bases, with 19 bases between. The germline gives CDR1 DFQATT, CDR2 SNEGSKA (reference sequence). The CDR3 nucleotides are TGCAGTGCTAGTATTTCCCTGGGGGGCTCAAATCAGCCCCAGCATTTT. It translates to CSASISLGGSNQPQHF.

This chain joins TRBV21-1 and TRBJ2-1; the D call TRBD1 from the table was never checked on the DNA. TRBV21-1 is designated a pseudogene. The CDR3 extends over 18 amino acids. The CDR3 loop is CASSKALGQGASCNEQFF. CDR3 nucleotides: TGTGCCAGCAGCAAAGCGCTGGGACAGGGGGCGAGTTGCAATGAGCAGTTCTTC.

This rearrangement joins TRBV10-3 to TRBJ1-6, with a weak D call TRBD1 (6 bases). V lost 2 bases and J lost 9, with 17 bases in between. Per the germline V gene, CDR1 is ENHRY and CDR2 is SYGVKD. CDR3 length equals 16 residues. Here the CDR3 reads CAISESFRGRGSPLHF. The CDR3 region has the DNA TGTGCCATCAGTGAGAGCTTCAGGGGCCGGGGTTCACCCCTCCACTTT.

This chain uses TRBV7-2 with TRBJ2-2; 12 positions match TRBD2. The CDR3 is made up of 18 amino acids. The V gene end was trimmed by 3 bases and the J gene end by 0 bases; junction bases not matched to a gene: 5. The V gene's germline CDR1 is SGHTA and CDR2 FQGNSA. The CDR3, as DNA: TGTGCCAGCAGCTTTACGACTAGCGGGGGTCCGAACACCGGGGAGCTGTTTTTT. Residues: CASSFTTSGGPNTGELFF. Full variable domain (rest looked up from reference TRBV7-2 and TRBJ2-2): GAGVSQSPSNKVTEKGKDVELRCDPISGHTALYWYRQSLGQGLEFLIYFQGNSAPDKSGLPSDRFSAERTGGSVSTLTIQRTQQEDSAVYLCASSFTTSGGPNTGELFFGEGSRLTVL.

The chain couples TRBV12-3 or TRBV12-4 to TRBJ2-7, with TRBD1 matching 9 bases. The CDR3 has 15 residues. V dropped 3 bases and J dropped 4; count of bases not matched to a gene: 7. The CDR3 sequence is CASSFKGGQGYEQYF. CDR3 DNA sequence: TGTGCCAGCAGTTTCAAGGGGGGACAGGGTTACGAGCAGTACTTC.

A few counts support this clonotype. This chain uses TRBV7-2 with TRBJ2-1, with TRBD2 identical over 7 bases. The V and J ends lost 2 bases and 7 bases, in that order; junction bases with no gene match: 5. Germline values: CDR1 SGHTA, CDR2 FQGNSA. The CDR3 consists of 14 residues. The CDR3 region is CASSLRTRFNEQFF. CDR3 nucleotides: TGTGCCAGCAGCTTAAGGACTAGGTTTAATGAGCAGTTCTTC.

The sample holds a few counts of this clonotype. The chain uses TRBV20-1 and TRBJ2-1; 11 bases are shared with TRBD2. Trimming at V came to 1 base and at J to 9 bases, leaving 5 bases not matched to a gene. CDR3 length equals 14 residues. Looked up from germline, CDR1 is DFQATT and CDR2 is SNEGSKA (reference sequence). The CDR3 region is CSARVTSGGIEQFF. DNA of the CDR3: TGCAGTGCTAGAGTAACTAGCGGGGGCATTGAGCAGTTCTTC.

This clonotype was observed a few times. The V call is TRBV2, the J call TRBJ1-2, with 8 bases identical to TRBD1. The germline V gene has CDR1 SNHLY and CDR2 FYNNEI. The CDR3 sequence is 15 residues long. Germline trimming cut 3 bases from V and 1 base from J; bases unmatched to any gene: 4. Here the CDR3 DNA reads TGTGCCAGCAGTGATAACAGGGGGTATAACTATGGCTACACCTTC. Amino acids: CASSDNRGYNYGYTF.

The V call is TRBV7-8, the J call TRBJ1-5; D unclear. Looked up from germline, CDR1 is SGHVS and CDR2 is FQNEAQ. V lost 2 bases and J lost 3, with 14 bases in between. This CDR3 has 16 amino acids. CDR3 loop: CASSLHREGVNQPQHF. The CDR3 DNA follows: TGTGCCAGCAGCTTACACCGCGAGGGCGTCAATCAGCCCCAGCATTTT. Together with reference TRBV7-8 and TRBJ1-5, the CDR3 gives the full variable domain: GAGVSQSPRYKVAKRGQDVALRCDPISGHVSLFWYQQALGQGPEFLTYFQNEAQLDKSGLPSDRFFAERPEGSVSTLKIQRTQQEDSAVYLCASSLHREGVNQPQHFGDGTRLSIL.

The genes are TRBV28 and TRBJ1-2; perhaps TRBD1 as D (6 bases). Trimming stripped 1 base from V and 3 bases from J, with 15 bases between. Germline loops: CDR1 MDHEN, CDR2 SYDVKM. The CDR3 runs 16 residues. The CDR3, as DNA: TGTGCCAGCAGTTTATTGGGGGGGGCGGCGGACTATGGCTACACCTTC. Its protein is CASSLLGGAADYGYTF.